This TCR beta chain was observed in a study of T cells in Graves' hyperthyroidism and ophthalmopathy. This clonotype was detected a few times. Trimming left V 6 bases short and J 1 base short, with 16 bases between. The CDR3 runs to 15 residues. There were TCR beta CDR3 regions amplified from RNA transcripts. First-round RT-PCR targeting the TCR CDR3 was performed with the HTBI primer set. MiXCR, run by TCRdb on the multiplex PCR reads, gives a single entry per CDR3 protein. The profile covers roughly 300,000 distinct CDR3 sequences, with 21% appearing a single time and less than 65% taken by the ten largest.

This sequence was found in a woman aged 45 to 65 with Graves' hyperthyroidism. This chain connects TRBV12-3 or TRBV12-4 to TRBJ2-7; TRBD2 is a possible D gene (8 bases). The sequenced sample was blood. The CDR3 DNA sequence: TGTGCCAGCAGCGAAGGGGGCGGGGGGTCCTACGAGCAGTACTTC. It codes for CASSEGGGGSYEQYF.